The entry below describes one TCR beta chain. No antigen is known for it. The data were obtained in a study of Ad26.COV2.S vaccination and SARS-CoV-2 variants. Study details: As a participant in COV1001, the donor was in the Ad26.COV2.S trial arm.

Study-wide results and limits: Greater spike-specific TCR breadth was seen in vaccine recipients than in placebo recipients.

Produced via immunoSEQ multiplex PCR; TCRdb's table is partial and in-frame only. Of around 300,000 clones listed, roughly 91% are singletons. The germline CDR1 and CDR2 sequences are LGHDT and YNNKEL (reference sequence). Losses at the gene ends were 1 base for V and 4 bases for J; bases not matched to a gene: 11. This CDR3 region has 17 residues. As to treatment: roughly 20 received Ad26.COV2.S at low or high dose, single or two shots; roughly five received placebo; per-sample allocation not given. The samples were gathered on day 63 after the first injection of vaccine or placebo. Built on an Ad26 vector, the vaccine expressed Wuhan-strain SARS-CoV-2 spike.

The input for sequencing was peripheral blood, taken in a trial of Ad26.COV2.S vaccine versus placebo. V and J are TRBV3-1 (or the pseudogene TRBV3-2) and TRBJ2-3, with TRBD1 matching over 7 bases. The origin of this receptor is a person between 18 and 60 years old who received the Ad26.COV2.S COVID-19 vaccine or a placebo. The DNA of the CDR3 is TGTGCCAGCAGCCAAGCAAGGAGTAGTCAGGGGGCAGATACGCAGTATTTT. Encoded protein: CASSQARSSQGADTQYF.